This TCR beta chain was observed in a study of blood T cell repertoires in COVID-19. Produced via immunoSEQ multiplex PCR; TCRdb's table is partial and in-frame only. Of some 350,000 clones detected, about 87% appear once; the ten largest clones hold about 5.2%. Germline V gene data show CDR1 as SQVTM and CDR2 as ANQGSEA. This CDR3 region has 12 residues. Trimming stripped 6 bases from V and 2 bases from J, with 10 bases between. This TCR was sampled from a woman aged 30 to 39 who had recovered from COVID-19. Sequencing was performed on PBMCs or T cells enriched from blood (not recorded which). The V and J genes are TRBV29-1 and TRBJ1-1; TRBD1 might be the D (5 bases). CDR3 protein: CSVMGGNTEAFF. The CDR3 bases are TGCAGCGTAATGGGGGGAAACACTGAAGCTTTCTTT. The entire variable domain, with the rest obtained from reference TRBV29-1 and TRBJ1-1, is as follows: SAVISQKPSRDICQRGTSLTIQCQVDSQVTMMFWYRQQPGQSLTLIATANQGSEATYESGFVIDKFPISRPNLTFSTLTVSNMSPEDSSIYLCSVMGGNTEAFFGQGTRLTVV.